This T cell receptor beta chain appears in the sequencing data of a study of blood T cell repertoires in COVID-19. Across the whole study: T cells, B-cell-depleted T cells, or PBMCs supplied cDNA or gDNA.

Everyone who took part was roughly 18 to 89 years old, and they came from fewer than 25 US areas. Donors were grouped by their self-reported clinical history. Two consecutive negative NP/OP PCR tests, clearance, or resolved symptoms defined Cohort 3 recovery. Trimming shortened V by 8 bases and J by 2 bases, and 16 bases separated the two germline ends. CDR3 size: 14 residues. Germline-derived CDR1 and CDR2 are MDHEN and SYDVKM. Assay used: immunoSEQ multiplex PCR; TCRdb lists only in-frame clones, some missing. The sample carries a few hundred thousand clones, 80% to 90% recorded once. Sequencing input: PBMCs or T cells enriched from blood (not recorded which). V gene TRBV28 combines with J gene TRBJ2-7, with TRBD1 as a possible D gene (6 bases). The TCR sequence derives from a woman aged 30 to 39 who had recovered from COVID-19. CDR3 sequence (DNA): TGTGCCAGCTACCAGGGGAGCGCGACCTACGAGCAGTACTTC. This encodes CASYQGSATYEQYF. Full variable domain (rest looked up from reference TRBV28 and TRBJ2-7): DVKVTQSSRYLVKRTGEKVFLECVQDMDHENMFWYRQDPGLGLRLIYFSYDVKMKEKGDIPEGYSVSREKKERFSLILESASTNQTSMYLCASYQGSATYEQYFGPGTRLTVT.